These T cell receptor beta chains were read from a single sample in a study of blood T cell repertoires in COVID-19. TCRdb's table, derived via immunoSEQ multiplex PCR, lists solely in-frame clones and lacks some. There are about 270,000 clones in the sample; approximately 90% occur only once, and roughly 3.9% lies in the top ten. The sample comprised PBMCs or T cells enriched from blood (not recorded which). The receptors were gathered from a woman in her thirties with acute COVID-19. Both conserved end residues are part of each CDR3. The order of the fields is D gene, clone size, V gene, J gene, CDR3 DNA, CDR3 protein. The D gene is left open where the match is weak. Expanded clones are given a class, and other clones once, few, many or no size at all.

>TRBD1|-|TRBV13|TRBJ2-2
TGTGCCAGCTTGGACCTGGGGCAAGGGGGCACCGGGCTAACTAACACCGGGGAGCTGTTTTTT
CASLDLGQGGTGLTNTGELFF
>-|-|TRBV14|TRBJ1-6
TGTGCCAGCAGCCCACTAGACCGGGTCCCCCTCCACTTT
CASSPLDRVPLHF
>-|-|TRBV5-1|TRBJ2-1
TGCGCCAGCAGCCGATCCGCGACTCCCTACAATGAGCAGTTCTTC
CASSRSATPYNEQFF
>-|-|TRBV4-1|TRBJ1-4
TGCGCCAGCAGCCCCTCGGACAATGATGAAAAACTGTTTTTT
CASSPSDNDEKLFF
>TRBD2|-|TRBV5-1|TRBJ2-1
TGCGCCAGCAGCCTAGCGGGAGGGCGGAATGAGCAGTTCTTC
CASSLAGGRNEQFF
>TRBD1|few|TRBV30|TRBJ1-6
TGTGCCTGGAGACAGGGGTGGAATTCACCCCTCCACTTT
CAWRQGWNSPLHF
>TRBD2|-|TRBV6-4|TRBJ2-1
TGTGCCAGCAGTGACTCACTAGCGGGAGATGAGCAGTTCTTC
CASSDSLAGDEQFF
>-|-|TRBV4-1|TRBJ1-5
TGCGCCAGCAGCCAAGAGGAAAATCAACAGAGCAATCAGCCCCAGCATTTT
CASSQEENQQSNQPQHF
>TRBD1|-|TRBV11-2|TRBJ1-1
TGTGCCAGCAGCTTAGGGACAGGACGTGAAGCTTTCTTT
CASSLGTGREAFF
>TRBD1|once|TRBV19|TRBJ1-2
TGTGCCAGCGGGACAGGGAATGGCTACACCTTC
CASGTGNGYTF
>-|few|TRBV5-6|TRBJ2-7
TGTGCCAGCAGACCCCGGGGAGCCTCCTACGAGCAGTACTTC
CASRPRGASYEQYF
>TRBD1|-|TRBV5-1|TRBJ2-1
TGCGCCAGCAGCTTGGAAGGGACAGAGTACAATGAGCAGTTCTTC
CASSLEGTEYNEQFF
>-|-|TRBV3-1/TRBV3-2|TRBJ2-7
TGTGCCAGCAGCCAAGCCCACGGGAGTGGATACGAGCAGTACTTC
CASSQAHGSGYEQYF
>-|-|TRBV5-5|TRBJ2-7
TGTGCCAGCAGCTTTCAGACAGGAGCGTCGGGAATTAGCTCCTACGAGCAGTACTTC
CASSFQTGASGISSYEQYF
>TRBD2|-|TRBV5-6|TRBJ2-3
TGTGCCAGCAGCTTGGAGGGTGCGGGAGGGCCCTCGGATACGCAGTATTTT
CASSLEGAGGPSDTQYF
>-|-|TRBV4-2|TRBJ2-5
TGTGCCAGCAGCCAATTAACCGGGATTAGCGAGACCCAGTACTTC
CASSQLTGISETQYF
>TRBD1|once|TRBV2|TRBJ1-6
TGTGCCAACCGGGACAGTTATAATTCACCCCTCCACTTT
CANRDSYNSPLHF
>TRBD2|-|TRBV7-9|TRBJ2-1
TGTGCCAGCAGCTTAGCGGGCGCGGGAGGGCCTTTCCCCTACAATGAGCAGTTCTTC
CASSLAGAGGPFPYNEQFF
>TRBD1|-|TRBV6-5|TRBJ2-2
TGTGCCAGCACTAAGGACAGGGTGGGCACCGGGGAGCTGTTTTTT
CASTKDRVGTGELFF